The entry that follows covers one T cell receptor (beta chain) sequence. The antigen this receptor binds is unknown. No qualities accompany the bases; no much larger clone lies one base away. Its CDR3 holds 17 amino acids, cysteine through phenylalanine. Only the CDR3 region is kept as DNA, spanning 51 bases read in frame from base 1. The germline V gene encodes CDR1 SGHTA and CDR2 FQGTGA. For this chain, trimming is 2 bases at the V end and 4 bases at the J end, and the number of junction bases without a gene match is 9. These data are taken from a study of Graves' ophthalmopathy and Graves' hyperthyroidism (dated by TCRdb to 2016 to 2018). Looking at the study overall: Peripheral blood was collected at initial diagnosis, before any treatment. The study used TCR beta repertoire signatures to distinguish Graves' ophthalmopathy from Graves' hyperthyroidism and to predict progression to ophthalmopathy. Following sampling, methimazole starting at 30 mg daily was administered to hyperthyroidism patients, and high-dose intravenous methylprednisolone was administered to ophthalmopathy patients. To explore V-J signatures distinguishing ophthalmopathy from hyperthyroidism, a discovery set of around 97 patients (about 44 ophthalmopathy, 55 to 60 stable hyperthyroidism) was enrolled. In total, 135 blood samples were TCR-sequenced: some 40 ophthalmopathy, some 72 hyperthyroidism and roughly 17 hyperthyroidism-to-ophthalmopathy patients. In over 5 hyperthyroidism patients, the T-cell repertoire of thyroid tissue was compared with the T-cell repertoire of blood. An independent validation cohort comprised under 20 hyperthyroidism patients and about 16 patients who later progressed from hyperthyroidism to ophthalmopathy. Here is what the overall study found, with its caveats: In validation, the model predicted ophthalmopathy progression with about 71% sensitivity and approximately 72% specificity; 12 predicted patients were CT-confirmed with GO in a median of approximately 6.5 months. Among expanded thyroid clonotypes with frequency above 0.001, most also showed up in blood, which suggests that blood repertoires may reflect the thyroid immune response. The 13-signature model separated ophthalmopathy from stable hyperthyroidism with approximately 90% sensitivity and around 84% specificity in cross-validation, and 80%/75% in the test set. No statistical method was used to set the sample size in advance, and the investigators knew which group each participant was assigned to.

For repertoire sequencing, TCR beta CDR3 regions were amplified from RNA transcripts. HTBI primers and the Qiagen OneStep RT-PCR kit were used in a first-round RT-PCR, which was followed by a second-round multiplex PCR, size selection and purification. Sequencing of the libraries was carried out on an Illumina HiSeq2000 in paired-end mode with 100 bp reads. Per the original workflow: SOAPnuke was used for read processing, and reads with adapters, uncalled bases, a mean Phred below 15, or no exact constant-primer or identifier match were discarded. COPE v1.2.5 was used to merge the high-quality paired reads. Clonotypes were defined as unique nucleotide sequences and were aligned to IMGT TRB V, D and J references using MiTCR v1.1. Only V-J combinations with frequency above 0.0001 were analysed, covering around 99% of repertoires. For each V-J combination, a TCR clonal expansion and chaos score was defined as the ratio of F50 clonal expansion to chaos observed in the TCRdist matrix. Features were reduced by Welch's t-statistics and random forest to 10 to 15 V-J combinations, which fed a naive Bayes classifier. The similarity between thyroid and blood repertoires was quantified using the Morisita-Horn index. TCRdb cleaned the public reads at Q25 with fastp, built clones with MiXCR and kept in-frame beta chains. Duplicate CDR3 protein sequences are folded into a single record with the most common DNA and genes. TCRdb's processing, not the authors', yielded these V and J calls. For this sample the table gives some 25,000 distinct CDR3 sequences, of which around 50% were detected only once. The ten largest clonotypes hold about 7% of the sample.

A patient counted as having stable hyperthyroidism if there was no progression to ophthalmopathy within 18 months of follow-up. Hyperthyroidism patients were newly diagnosed, were aged 18 to 65 years, and had a disease duration under 2 months. Patients were excluded if they had other autoimmune diseases, uncontrolled infections, pregnancy or lactation. Diagnosis relied on clinical symptoms, serum thyroxine, TRAb, thyroid ultrasound and orbital computed tomography. Using Ficoll-Paque density gradient centrifugation, PBMCs were isolated from 9.5 to 10 ml of fresh peripheral blood. Total RNA was extracted using Trizol reagent, and RNA quality was checked on an Agilent 2100 Bioanalyzer.

The chain links TRBV7-3 with TRBJ2-3; TRBD2 matches 10 bases in the middle. Material for sequencing was peripheral blood. This TCR was sampled from an adult woman with stable Graves' hyperthyroidism. Read as DNA, the sequence is TGTGCCAGCAGCTTATCTGCTAGCGGGAGAGATGCAGATACGCAGTATTTT. Its translation is CASSLSASGRDADTQYF.